This T cell receptor beta chain was sequenced during a study of cytomegalovirus exposure and HLA in healthy donors. Findings of the study overall: Sequencing likely caused a cluster of highly shared sequence variants. Accurate prediction of most subjects' HLA-A and HLA-B alleles from TCR beta sequences was reported. In a later analysis, an Asian-associated ancestry cluster reportedly showed fewer N-insertions than the roughly 700-donor mean. Later on, a genetic analysis was performed. It linked a missense variant in DCLRE1C with V- and J-gene trimming of TCR beta.

To note about this clone: Its antigen is undetermined.

A multiplex PCR was run with 60 Vbeta primers and 13 Jbeta primers. Sequencing used immunoSEQ multiplex PCR; TCRdb keeps in-frame clones, though not all of them. The sample has around 85,000 clones, around 80% seen once. Germline V gives CDR1 SQVTM, CDR2 ANQGSEA. The length of the CDR3 is 13 residues. The V end was cut by 4 bases, the J end by 1 base, with 9 bases between. The source is a man aged 25-45 years in good health and CMV-seronegative. Sequencing input: PBMCs. This chain connects TRBV29-1 to TRBJ2-3; no clear D gene. The CDR3 protein is CSVGVGGTDTQYF. The CDR3 DNA reads as TGCAGCGTTGGGGTCGGAGGCACAGATACGCAGTATTTT.